This T cell receptor (beta chain) was identified in a study of PD-1 blockade in classical Hodgkin lymphoma. Time point here: cycle 4 day 1 (C4D1), after 6 weeks of nivolumab. Relapse after autologous stem cell transplantation occurred in every patient, and brentuximab vedotin exposure varied. Generated by immunoSEQ multiplex PCR, the TCRdb table keeps only in-frame clones and is missing some. The table lists under 45,000 clones, around 64% of them singletons. This CDR3 has 14 amino acids. Germline V gene sequence: CDR1 LNHDA, CDR2 SQIVND (reference sequence). The trim removed 8 bases at V and 7 bases at J, leaving 12 bases unmatched.

The chain couples TRBV19 to TRBJ1-2, with 8 bases that match TRBD1. The input for sequencing was peripheral blood mononuclear cells (PBMCs), taken before the fourth cycle of nivolumab. The TCR originated in a human donor with classical Hodgkin lymphoma. The CDR3 here is CASSDLDRVLGYTF. CDR3 in DNA: TGTGCCAGTTCCGACCTGGACAGGGTCCTTGGCTACACCTTC. Complete variable domain (other parts from reference TRBV19 and TRBJ1-2): DGGITQSPKYLFRKEGQNVTLSCEQNLNHDAMYWYRQDPGQGLRLIYYSQIVNDFQKGDIAEGYSVSREKKESFPLTVTSAQKNPTAFYLCASSDLDRVLGYTFGSGTRLTVV.